This is a list of T cell receptor beta chains from one sample in a study of cytomegalovirus exposure and HLA in healthy donors. Sequenced by immunoSEQ multiplex PCR; TCRdb stores in-frame clones only, minus some. The repertoire holds some 60,000 clones, with around 82% as singletons. Material for sequencing was PBMCs. The receptors derive from a male donor in good health and CMV-seronegative. CDR3s include the opening cysteine and the closing phenylalanine or tryptophan. Each record gives: J gene, D gene, clone size, V gene, CDR3 DNA, CDR3 protein. The D gene is left open where the match is weak. Size tells how often a clone was seen (once, few, many) or the class of an expanded clone, and some rows leave it out.

j_gene: TRBJ1-6
d_gene: TRBD1
abundance: NA
v_gene: TRBV6-5
CDR3nt: TGTGCCAGCAGTACCACCGGGACAGCTAATTCACCCCTCCACTTT
CDR3aa: CASSTTGTANSPLHF

j_gene: TRBJ1-1
d_gene: TRBD1
abundance: NA
v_gene: TRBV20-1
CDR3nt: TGCAGTACAGGGGGCGGCACTGAAGCTTTCTTT
CDR3aa: CSTGGGTEAFF

j_gene: TRBJ1-5
d_gene: TRBD1
abundance: NA
v_gene: TRBV10-3
CDR3nt: TGTGCCATCAGTATGGGACAGGACAATCAGCCCCAGCATTTT
CDR3aa: CAISMGQDNQPQHF

j_gene: TRBJ2-1
d_gene: NA
abundance: NA
v_gene: TRBV11-1
CDR3nt: TGTGCCAGCAGCCGCGTCAGCGACGAGCAGTTCTTC
CDR3aa: CASSRVSDEQFF

j_gene: TRBJ2-7
d_gene: NA
abundance: few
v_gene: TRBV4-2
CDR3nt: TGTGCCAGCAGCTTACTGGCGGGGCTGCACGAGCAGTACTTC
CDR3aa: CASSLLAGLHEQYF

j_gene: TRBJ1-3
d_gene: TRBD1
abundance: NA
v_gene: TRBV10-3
CDR3nt: TGTGCCATCAGTGAGTCTAAGGGACAGGCTCTCGGAAACACCATATATTTT
CDR3aa: CAISESKGQALGNTIYF

j_gene: TRBJ1-2
d_gene: TRBD1
abundance: NA
v_gene: TRBV7-8
CDR3nt: TGTGCCAGCAGCCCACGTCCCGGGACAGGGGGCGCGTCAGGTGGCTACGCCTTC
CDR3aa: CASSPRPGTGGASGGYAF

j_gene: TRBJ2-7
d_gene: TRBD1
abundance: NA
v_gene: TRBV7-6
CDR3nt: TGTGCCAGCAGCTTAGACCGAGACAGGGGGTACGAGCAGTACTTC
CDR3aa: CASSLDRDRGYEQYF

j_gene: TRBJ1-5
d_gene: NA
abundance: NA
v_gene: TRBV4-1
CDR3nt: TGCGCCAGCAGCCAAGATTATAAGCCTAATCAGCCCCAGCATTTT
CDR3aa: CASSQDYKPNQPQHF

j_gene: TRBJ2-1
d_gene: NA
abundance: NA
v_gene: TRBV7-9
CDR3nt: TGTGCCAGCAGCTTAAATACCGGGGTCGATGAGCAGTTCTTC
CDR3aa: CASSLNTGVDEQFF